A single sample is the source of the 27 T cell receptor beta chains below, sequenced in a study. TCRdb itself ran the RT-PCR reads through MiXCR, one entry per CDR3 protein. The sample has fewer than 800,000 distinct CDR3 sequences; 12% to 15% are singletons. What was sequenced was memory CD4+ T cells from blood. The receptors stem from a female donor in good health, serving as a healthy control.

The chain recombines TRBV27 with TRBJ2-5; 7 bases line up with TRBD1. CDR3 size: 16 residues. The ends lost 7 bases at V and 4 bases at J; junction bases unmatched: 15. The germline gives CDR1 MNHEY, CDR2 SMNVEV (reference sequence). The DNA for the CDR3 is TGTGCCAGCATGGACCATAGCCAAGACAGGGCAGAGACCCAGTACTTC. Protein product: CASMDHSQDRAETQYF.

This clonotype was observed a few times. The gene calls are TRBV6-6 and TRBJ1-1, with no clear D. Germline CDR1 reads MNHNY; CDR2 reads SVGAGI (reference sequence). V gave up 0 bases and J gave up 6 bases, with 11 bases separating them. The CDR3 length is 14 residues. The CDR3 DNA reads as TGTGCCAGCAGTTACTCTAGGTGGGAATCTGAAGCTTTCTTT. It yields the protein CASSYSRWESEAFF.

With regard to this clonotype: Just one base apart from a much larger clone, this may be a read error. V usage is TRBV7-2 and J usage is TRBJ2-5, with 8 bases identical to TRBD1. CDR3 length: 14 amino acids. Looked up from germline, CDR1 is SGHTA and CDR2 is FQGNSA. The CDR3 loop is CACRPGGAWETQYF. The DNA for the CDR3 is TGTGCCTGCAGACCAGGGGGCGCATGGGAGACCCAGTACTTC.

This clonotype showed up many times. The chain has TRBV12-3 or TRBV12-4 and TRBJ1-6, with D perhaps matching TRBD1 (6 bases). Trimming pared 5 bases from V and 10 bases from J, leaving 12 bases between. CDR3 size: 13 residues. The CDR3 region is CASSTGWESPLHF. CDR3 DNA: TGTGCCAGCAGTACAGGGTGGGAATCACCCCTCCACTTT.

This clonotype has only a few counts. J is TRBJ1-5 and V is TRBV12-3 or TRBV12-4, with D perhaps TRBD1 (6 bases). This CDR3 comprises 14 residues. Between the trimmed V and J ends, which lost 5 bases and 7 bases, there was a span of 15 bases. The CDR3 region has the DNA TGTGCCAGCAGTCAGGGTTCGAGGGGGCAGCCCCAGCATTTT. Residues: CASSQGSRGQPQHF.

This clonotype was seen many times. V usage is TRBV7-2 and J usage is TRBJ2-3; 11 bases line up with TRBD2. Germline trimming cut 4 bases from V and 6 bases from J; bases unmatched to any gene: 6. Germline V gives CDR1 SGHTA, CDR2 FQGNSA. The CDR3 spans 15 residues. This CDR3 is CASSSLAGDMDTQYF. The CDR3 DNA reads as TGTGCCAGCAGCTCACTAGCGGGAGATATGGATACGCAGTATTTT.

The V and J genes are TRBV5-5 and TRBJ1-6; possible D gene TRBD1, 5 bases. V lost 0 bases and J 10 bases, leaving 11 bases between the germline ends. The CDR3 spans 14 residues. Per germline, CDR1 SGHKS and CDR2 YYEKEE (reference sequence). CDR3 sequence reads: CASSLAGEGSPLHF. The CDR3 DNA is TGTGCCAGCAGCTTGGCGGGGGAGGGCTCACCCCTCCACTTT.

The chain combines TRBV20-1 with TRBJ1-4, with D unresolved. Trimming pared 6 bases from V and 2 bases from J, leaving 10 bases between. This CDR3 is built from 13 residues. Germline V lookup: CDR1 DFQATT, CDR2 SNEGSKA (reference sequence). CDR3 region: CSAQDHTNEKLFF. The CDR3 DNA sequence: TGCAGTGCCCAGGACCACACTAATGAAAAACTGTTTTTT.

V and J are TRBV28 and TRBJ1-3; D ambiguous. Germline V gene lookup returns CDR1 MDHEN and CDR2 SYDVKM. CDR3 length: 15 amino acids. V was pared by 5 bases and J by 0 bases, with 11 bases between. The CDR3 protein is CASSTPQPSGNTIYF. The CDR3 bases are TGTGCCAGCAGTACCCCACAGCCCTCTGGAAACACCATATATTTT. The whole variable domain, filled in from reference TRBV28 and TRBJ1-3, reads DVKVTQSSRYLVKRTGEKVFLECVQDMDHENMFWYRQDPGLGLRLIYFSYDVKMKEKGDIPEGYSVSREKKERFSLILESASTNQTSMYLCASSTPQPSGNTIYFGEGSWLTVV.

J is TRBJ2-5 and V is TRBV7-2, with D perhaps TRBD2 (6 bases). V lost 2 bases and J lost 5, with 15 bases in between. The CDR3 totals 15 residues. The V gene's germline CDR1 is SGHTA and CDR2 FQGNSA. CDR3 in DNA: TGTGCCAGCAGCTTACGGATCGTTAGCGGCGAGACCCAGTACTTC. The encoded protein is CASSLRIVSGETQYF.

This clonotype was seen only a few times. The chain links TRBV12-3 or TRBV12-4 to TRBJ1-5; D is undetermined. The V end was cut by 10 bases, the J end by 0 bases, with 13 bases between. The CDR3 extends over 14 amino acids. The CDR3 DNA reads as TGTGCCATCATACAGCAAACTAGCAATCAGCCCCAGCATTTT. This translates into CAIIQQTSNQPQHF.

Many counts were recorded for this clonotype. The chain uses TRBV6-5 and TRBJ2-3; tentatively, D is TRBD2 (5 bases). The CDR3 has 9 amino acids. V lost 11 bases and J 6 bases, leaving 6 bases between the germline ends. Germline CDR1 MNHEY, CDR2 SVGAGI. This chain's CDR3 is CAPGDTQYF. The CDR3 DNA sequence: TGTGCCCCGGGGGATACGCAGTATTTT.

The table lists this clonotype with a count of one. The V call is TRBV11-2, the J call TRBJ1-4, with D perhaps TRBD1 (5 bases). Germline V gene sequence: CDR1 SGHAT, CDR2 FQNNGV. V was pared by 5 bases and J by 8 bases, with 18 bases between. The CDR3 runs to 15 residues. The CDR3 is CASSRRDFAREKLFF. The CDR3 nucleotides read TGTGCCAGCAGCCGCCGGGACTTTGCGAGGGAAAAACTGTTTTTT.

This clonotype was seen at least ten times. The rearrangement links TRBV6-5 to TRBJ2-2; D uncertain. The length of the CDR3 is 15 residues. The ends were cut back, 4 bases at V and 2 bases at J, with 11 bases in the middle. Germline loops: CDR1 MNHEY, CDR2 SVGAGI. The CDR3 loop reads CASSFQRPNTGELFF. The CDR3 nucleotides are TGTGCCAGCAGTTTCCAGAGACCCAACACCGGGGAGCTGTTTTTT.

The gene calls are TRBV10-3 and TRBJ2-7; 7 nucleotides align to TRBD1. CDR1 is ENHRY and CDR2 is SYGVKD in the germline V gene. The CDR3 is 14 residues long. V was clipped by 6 bases and J by 0 bases; unmatched bases: 5. The CDR3 region has the DNA TGTGCCATCAGGAGGGACAGTGCCTCCTACGAGCAGTACTTC. This encodes CAIRRDSASYEQYF.

The V call is TRBV5-1, the J call TRBJ2-3; D is unclear. The CDR3 contains 15 residues. With 0 bases removed from V and 2 bases from J, the gap between germline ends came to 10 bases. The germline V gene has CDR1 SGHRS and CDR2 YFSETQ. The CDR3 coding sequence is TGCGCCAGCAGCTTGGTCAGTGACCCCACAGATACGCAGTATTTT. Translated, it gives CASSLVSDPTDTQYF. The whole variable domain, filled in from reference TRBV5-1 and TRBJ2-3, reads KAGVTQTPRYLIKTRGQQVTLSCSPISGHRSVSWYQQTPGQGLQFLFEYFSETQRNKGNFPGRFSGRQFSNSRSEMNVSTLELGDSALYLCASSLVSDPTDTQYFGPGTRLTVL.

The chain employs TRBV6-6 and TRBJ1-1; 8 bases map to TRBD1. Germline assignment: CDR1 MNHNY and CDR2 SVGAGI (reference sequence). This CDR3 contains 18 residues. Trimming at V came to 6 bases and at J to 5 bases, leaving 20 bases not matched to a gene. The CDR3 loop reads CASRPYNRDRMGETEAFF. CDR3 nucleotides: TGTGCCAGCAGACCCTATAACCGGGACAGGATGGGCGAGACTGAAGCTTTCTTT.

This clonotype was seen only a few times. This sequence joins TRBV20-1 and TRBJ2-7; D unclear. V lost 5 bases to trimming and J lost 2 bases, with 13 bases between them. There are 13 residues in the CDR3. Looked up from germline, CDR1 is DFQATT and CDR2 is SNEGSKA (reference sequence). CDR3 in DNA: TGCAGTGCTCAACGTGGCGGAACCTACGAGCAGTACTTC. Its protein product is CSAQRGGTYEQYF.

The V and J genes are TRBV2 and TRBJ2-3; 11 bases agree with TRBD2. There are 18 residues in the CDR3. With 7 bases clipped from V and 0 bases from J, the junction kept 12 bases outside the gene matches. Germline-derived CDR1 and CDR2 are SNHLY and FYNNEI. The CDR3 nucleotides are TGTGCCAGCAAATTCACCCGGGCTAGCGGGGGGAGCACAGATACGCAGTATTTT. As protein: CASKFTRASGGSTDTQYF.

This clonotype came up many times. V gene TRBV20-1 combines with J gene TRBJ2-3, with 7 bases lining up with TRBD1. The germline V gene encodes CDR1 DFQATT and CDR2 SNEGSKA (reference sequence). Germline trimming cut 6 bases from V and 4 bases from J; bases unmatched to any gene: 4. CDR3 size: 12 residues. Here the CDR3 reads CSARQGADTQYF. The CDR3 DNA reads TGCAGTGCCCGACAGGGAGCAGATACGCAGTATTTT.

The CDR3 DNA reads as TGCAGCGTCGGGGAACAGGGGGCAATGGAGCAGTACTTC. It is translated as CSVGEQGAMEQYF. The V call is TRBV29-1, the J call TRBJ2-7; 9 bases agree with TRBD1. V was pared by 6 bases and J by 7 bases, with 10 bases of the junction left unmatched. The CDR3 spans 13 residues. Germline CDR1 is SQVTM and CDR2 is ANQGSEA.

V usage is TRBV9 and J usage is TRBJ1-2; D possibly corresponds to TRBD1 (5 bases). V was cut by 6 bases and J by 3 bases, with 18 bases left in between. The CDR3 length is 15 residues. Germline loops: CDR1 SGDLS, CDR2 YYNGEE. CDR3 nucleotides: TGTGCCAGCAAGCGAGGTGGGGGGTTCGACTATGGCTACACCTTC. Translated: CASKRGGGFDYGYTF.

The chain recombines TRBV10-3 with TRBJ1-5, with D possibly TRBD1 on 5 matching bases. Germline CDR1 ENHRY, CDR2 SYGVKD. V lost 4 bases and J lost 0, with 10 bases in between. This CDR3 has 15 residues. The CDR3 reads CAISAGANSNQPQHF. In nucleotides, the CDR3 is TGTGCCATCAGTGCCGGGGCGAATAGCAATCAGCCCCAGCATTTT.

This clonotype appeared many times. The chain employs TRBV12-3 or TRBV12-4 and TRBJ2-5, with D uncertain. Trimming took 5 bases from V and 1 from J, leaving 11 bases between them. The CDR3 loop spans 14 amino acids. The CDR3 sequence: CASSQRTVQETQYF. The CDR3 DNA follows: TGTGCCAGCAGTCAGAGGACGGTCCAAGAGACCCAGTACTTC.

The V call is TRBV12-3 or TRBV12-4, the J call TRBJ1-6, with D unresolved. V was cut by 8 bases and J by 13 bases, with 24 bases left in between. The CDR3 is 15 residues long. This CDR3 is CASSAISGSSFPLHF. The CDR3 DNA is TGTGCCAGCTCCGCGATATCAGGTTCCAGTTTCCCCCTCCACTTT.

Many counts were recorded for this clonotype. V gene TRBV29-1 combines with J gene TRBJ2-7; TRBD2 might be the D (5 bases). The CDR3 sequence is 13 residues long. Germline CDR1 reads SQVTM; CDR2 reads ANQGSEA. Trimming took 5 bases from V and 3 from J, leaving 14 bases between them. The DNA for the CDR3 is TGCAGCGTTCGTCCTAGCAGATACTACGAGCAGTACTTC. Residues: CSVRPSRYYEQYF.

The rearrangement uses TRBV7-2 and TRBJ2-7, with D possibly TRBD1 on 6 matching bases. Germline CDR1 reads SGHTA; CDR2 reads FQGNSA. Between the trimmed V and J ends, which lost 2 bases and 7 bases, there was a span of 21 bases. This CDR3 is built from 16 residues. CDR3: CASSLQSTGPPGEQYF. In nucleotides, the CDR3 is TGTGCCAGCAGCTTACAATCGACAGGACCTCCGGGAGAGCAGTACTTC.